The 30 T cell receptor beta chains below all came from one sample that was sequenced in a study of identical twins. TCRdb redid the calling of the 5' RACE reads with MiXCR, one entry per CDR3 protein. This sample has about 550,000 distinct CDR3 sequences; 20% to 25% occur once, and the top ten carry about 0.48%. Another study also made use of these data, one on yellow fever vaccine responses in identical twins.

Sequencing input: CD4+ T cells sorted from blood. The receptors shown here come from a woman aged 18 to 35 in good health.

This chain links TRBV5-1 with TRBJ2-1; 14 bases agree with TRBD2. After removal of 3 bases from V and 8 bases from J, the junction contained 13 bases not matched to a gene. The CDR3 has 18 amino acids. CDR1 and CDR2 (germline): SGHRS, YFSETQ. CDR3 nucleotide sequence: TGCGCCAGCAGCTCTATCAAACCGGGACTAGCGGGAGAGGATGAGCAGTTCTTC. Its protein is CASSSIKPGLAGEDEQFF.

In this sample, this clonotype turned up a few times. This chain connects TRBV5-1 to TRBJ1-1; TRBD1 is a possible D gene (5 bases). CDR3 length: 15 amino acids. Germline V gene data show CDR1 as SGHRS and CDR2 as YFSETQ. The V end lost 4 bases, the J end lost 0 bases, and 13 bases lay between the germline ends. The chain's CDR3 is CASSPAGGVNTEAFF. CDR3 in DNA: TGCGCCAGCAGCCCCGCCGGGGGGGTGAACACTGAAGCTTTCTTT.

V and J are TRBV7-2 and TRBJ1-2; no firm D call. CDR1 SGHTA and CDR2 FQGNSA come from the germline V gene. This CDR3 spans 14 amino acids. V lost 1 base, J lost 5 bases, and 11 bases lay in between. The CDR3 DNA sequence: TGTGCCAGCAGCTTAGGTGTGGCGGTATATGGCTACACCTTC. Its translation: CASSLGVAVYGYTF.

This clonotype was seen a few times. The rearrangement uses TRBV7-2 and TRBJ2-1, with 9 positions matching TRBD2. There are 15 residues in the CDR3. V shed 1 base and J 7 bases; nucleotides not matched to a gene: 5. CDR1 and CDR2 from the germline V gene are SGHTA and FQGNSA. Here the CDR3 reads CASSLVAGVSNEQFF. The CDR3 DNA reads TGTGCCAGCAGCTTAGTAGCGGGAGTATCTAATGAGCAGTTCTTC.

This clonotype was picked up many times. This chain links TRBV11-2 with TRBJ1-1, with D tentatively TRBD1 (5 bases). CDR1 is SGHAT, CDR2 FQNNGV, per germline. The CDR3 consists of 13 residues. Trimming stripped 4 bases from V and 3 bases from J, with 9 bases between. This chain's CDR3 is CASSSQGDTEAFF. The CDR3 coding sequence is TGTGCCAGCAGCTCTCAGGGTGACACTGAAGCTTTCTTT.

This chain links TRBV6-5 with TRBJ2-1; D not resolved. The CDR3 is made up of 15 amino acids. Germline loops: CDR1 MNHEY, CDR2 SVGAGI. Trimming pared 4 bases from V and 2 bases from J, leaving 12 bases between. CDR3 residues: CASSLDPKTYNEQFF. The CDR3 coding sequence is TGTGCCAGCAGTTTAGACCCGAAAACCTACAATGAGCAGTTCTTC.

This clonotype has just a few counts. V usage is TRBV12-3 or TRBV12-4 and J usage is TRBJ1-6; D unresolved. This CDR3 contains 14 residues. Trimming cost V 3 bases and J 2 bases, with 5 bases left between them. The CDR3 is CASSFGPYNSPLHF. The CDR3 DNA follows: TGTGCCAGCAGTTTCGGGCCCTATAATTCACCCCTCCACTTT.

A few counts support this clonotype. The V gene is TRBV29-1, the J gene TRBJ2-1, with D perhaps TRBD2 (7 bases). Germline CDR1 SQVTM, CDR2 ANQGSEA. V lost 3 bases and J lost 7, with 22 bases in between. The CDR3 has 16 residues. The CDR3 protein is CSVEGGTQGRENEQFF. Here the CDR3 DNA reads TGCAGCGTTGAGGGGGGGACTCAGGGGAGAGAGAATGAGCAGTTCTTC.

Only a few counts were recorded for this clonotype. The chain is built from TRBV20-1 and TRBJ2-1; 7 bases match TRBD1. Per the germline V gene, CDR1 is DFQATT and CDR2 is SNEGSKA (reference sequence). The V gene end was trimmed by 5 bases and the J gene end by 0 bases; junction bases not matched to a gene: 4. The CDR3 contains 14 residues. Written as DNA, the CDR3 is TGCAGTGCTGCCCGGGACAGCTCCTACAATGAGCAGTTCTTC. Protein product: CSAARDSSYNEQFF.

V gene TRBV7-9 combines with J gene TRBJ2-5; D perhaps matches TRBD1 (5 bases). Between the trimmed V and J ends, which lost 3 bases and 3 bases, there was a span of 8 bases. Germline V gene data show CDR1 as SEHNR and CDR2 as FQNEAQ (reference sequence). The CDR3 runs to 13 residues. Here the CDR3 reads CASSFIGEETQYF. CDR3 sequence (DNA): TGTGCCAGCAGCTTTATAGGGGAAGAGACCCAGTACTTC.

This clonotype occurred a few times. The rearrangement links TRBV5-1 to TRBJ1-1, with TRBD1 identical over 9 bases. The germline V gene has CDR1 SGHRS and CDR2 YFSETQ. Germline trimming cut 0 bases from V and 5 bases from J; bases unmatched to any gene: 14. CDR3 length: 18 residues. The chain's CDR3 is CASSLDPTKTGGRTEAFF. The CDR3 DNA follows: TGCGCCAGCAGCTTGGACCCGACAAAGACAGGGGGTCGGACTGAAGCTTTCTTT. The entire variable domain, with the rest obtained from reference TRBV5-1 and TRBJ1-1, is as follows: KAGVTQTPRYLIKTRGQQVTLSCSPISGHRSVSWYQQTPGQGLQFLFEYFSETQRNKGNFPGRFSGRQFSNSRSEMNVSTLELGDSALYLCASSLDPTKTGGRTEAFFGQGTRLTVV.

This clonotype turned up a few times. The rearrangement joins TRBV10-3 to TRBJ2-6, with 9 bases matching TRBD1. This CDR3 has 16 amino acids. Looked up from germline, CDR1 is ENHRY and CDR2 is SYGVKD. The V and J ends lost 8 bases and 1 base, in that order; junction bases with no gene match: 6. The DNA for the CDR3 is TGTGCCATCGGACAGGGGAGGGTATCTGGGGCCAACGTCCTGACTTTC. Its translation is CAIGQGRVSGANVLTF.

This chain links TRBV29-1 with TRBJ1-6; TRBD1 might be the D (5 bases). Germline V gene sequence: CDR1 SQVTM, CDR2 ANQGSEA. V shed 0 bases and J shed 4 bases, with 16 bases lying between them. CDR3 size: 17 residues. Here the CDR3 DNA reads TGCAGCGTTGAAGATCCCGCCCGGACATTTTATAATTCACCCCTCCACTTT. This sequence encodes CSVEDPARTFYNSPLHF.

The chain employs TRBV11-2 and TRBJ2-4, with D uncertain. CDR3 size: 15 residues. V lost 4 bases and J 8 bases, leaving 18 bases between the germline ends. Germline V gene data show CDR1 as SGHAT and CDR2 as FQNNGV. Here the CDR3 reads CASSSHSIGADIQYF. The CDR3 DNA reads TGTGCCAGCAGCTCGCATTCGATAGGAGCCGACATTCAGTACTTC.

This clonotype came up a few times. V gene TRBV10-3 combines with J gene TRBJ2-2, with D tentatively TRBD1 (6 bases). CDR1 is ENHRY and CDR2 is SYGVKD in the germline V gene. V lost 7 bases and J lost 3, with 9 bases in between. The CDR3 is 13 residues long. CDR3 DNA sequence: TGTGCCATCAACAGGGACGACACCGGGGAGCTGTTTTTT. It codes for CAINRDDTGELFF.

This clonotype was picked up a small number of times. The chain links TRBV12-3 or TRBV12-4 to TRBJ1-2, with 8 bases that match TRBD1. This CDR3 is 14 amino acids long. V shed 6 bases, J shed 8 bases, and the junction held 11 bases outside the gene matches. The CDR3 sequence is CASSRQGTSWGYTF. CDR3 DNA: TGTGCCAGCAGCCGACAGGGGACCTCTTGGGGCTACACCTTC.

This clonotype was seen just once. The chain couples TRBV27 to TRBJ2-1; 8 nucleotides agree with TRBD2. V was clipped by 3 bases and J by 9 bases; unmatched bases: 7. Looked up from germline, CDR1 is MNHEY and CDR2 is SMNVEV (reference sequence). This CDR3 comprises 14 residues. The CDR3 nucleotides read TGTGCCAGCAGTTTCGGACTAGCTCTTGGTGAGCAGTTCTTC. It specifies CASSFGLALGEQFF.

The chain joins TRBV19 to TRBJ2-1; TRBD2 matches at 9 bases. The CDR3 has 19 amino acids. V gave up 5 bases and J gave up 3 bases; unmatched junction bases: 17. CDR1 and CDR2 from the germline V gene are LNHDA and SQIVND (reference sequence). CDR3 amino acids: CASSLFGGGAEAYYNEQFF. The CDR3 DNA is TGTGCCAGTAGTTTATTTGGCGGGGGGGCCGAAGCCTACTACAATGAGCAGTTCTTC.

Only a few counts were recorded for this clonotype. V is TRBV3-1 and J is TRBJ1-1, with a weak D call TRBD1 (5 bases). Trimming removed 7 bases from V and 1 base from J, with 16 bases in between. The CDR3 covers 15 residues. Germline V gene lookup returns CDR1 LGHDT and CDR2 YNNKEL (reference sequence). CDR3 sequence: CASISRGGRNTEAFF. Here the CDR3 DNA reads TGTGCCAGCATCTCGCGGGGGGGGAGGAACACTGAAGCTTTCTTT.

The chain joins TRBV9 to TRBJ2-1, with D unresolved. V dropped 0 bases and J dropped 0 bases, with 7 bases sitting between them. The CDR3 sequence is 15 residues long. The germline V gene has CDR1 SGDLS and CDR2 YYNGEE. The CDR3 region is CASSVESFSYNEQFF. The DNA for the CDR3 is TGTGCCAGCAGCGTAGAAAGTTTCTCCTACAATGAGCAGTTCTTC.

The chain links TRBV7-2 to TRBJ2-2, with 12 bases identical to TRBD2. Germline V gene lookup returns CDR1 SGHTA and CDR2 FQGNSA. The CDR3 length is 14 residues. V lost 11 bases and J lost 8; bases outside the gene matches: 9. CDR3 sequence: CAAPLAGGGGELFF. CDR3 in DNA: TGTGCCGCCCCACTAGCGGGGGGCGGGGGGGAGCTGTTTTTT. Supplemented by reference TRBV7-2 and TRBJ2-2, the full variable domain reads GAGVSQSPSNKVTEKGKDVELRCDPISGHTALYWYRQSLGQGLEFLIYFQGNSAPDKSGLPSDRFSAERTGGSVSTLTIQRTQQEDSAVYLCAAPLAGGGGELFFGEGSRLTVL.

This rearrangement joins TRBV7-6 to TRBJ2-3; no clear D gene. The length of the CDR3 is 15 residues. With 2 bases removed from V and 3 bases from J, the gap between germline ends came to 12 bases. Per the germline V gene, CDR1 is SGHVS and CDR2 is FNYEAQ. CDR3 coding DNA: TGTGCCAGCAGCTTAACCATTTTTTTGACAGATACGCAGTATTTT. Its translation: CASSLTIFLTDTQYF.

The chain recombines TRBV7-8 with TRBJ2-1, with 11 bases aligning to TRBD2. V was clipped by 3 bases and J by 9 bases; unmatched bases: 7. CDR1 is SGHVS and CDR2 is FQNEAQ in the germline V gene. This CDR3 region has 15 residues. CDR3 sequence (DNA): TGTGCCAGCAGCTTTAGCGGGAGGGCTTTTGGTGAGCAGTTCTTC. Amino acids: CASSFSGRAFGEQFF.

The gene calls are TRBV29-1 and TRBJ2-1, with D possibly TRBD1 on 5 matching bases. The CDR3 consists of 11 residues. Trimming stripped 4 bases from V and 8 bases from J, with 9 bases between. Per the germline V gene, CDR1 is SQVTM and CDR2 is ANQGSEA. CDR3 in amino acids: CSVAQGHEQFF. DNA of the CDR3: TGCAGCGTTGCTCAGGGCCATGAGCAGTTCTTC.

The chain joins TRBV4-1 to TRBJ2-1; TRBD2 agrees at 11 bases. The germline CDR1 and CDR2 sequences are MGHRA and YSYEKL. This CDR3 is 16 amino acids long. After removal of 3 bases from V and 9 bases from J, the junction contained 10 bases not matched to a gene. The CDR3 is CASSQRLAGPRGEQFF. DNA of the CDR3: TGCGCCAGCAGCCAGAGACTAGCGGGACCGAGGGGTGAGCAGTTCTTC.

The V call is TRBV18, the J call TRBJ2-3; weak D call: TRBD1 (5 bases). Per the germline V gene, CDR1 is KGHSH and CDR2 is LQKENI. This CDR3 contains 17 residues. V was cut by 3 bases and J by 1 base, with 17 bases left in between. DNA for the CDR3: TGTGCCAGCTCACCGGCGGTTGGGCAGGGCGGCACAGATACGCAGTATTTT. This gives the protein CASSPAVGQGGTDTQYF.

CDR3 bases: TGCAGTGCTAGAGGCCCCGGGGAAGGCTACACCTTC. It specifies CSARGPGEGYTF. The rearrangement joins TRBV20-1 to TRBJ1-2; D gene ambiguous. The CDR3 totals 12 residues. Trimming left V 1 base short and J 8 bases short, with 11 bases between. CDR1 is DFQATT, CDR2 SNEGSKA, per germline (reference sequence).

V is TRBV11-1 and J is TRBJ2-7; D not certain. The CDR3 is 15 residues long. Germline-derived CDR1 and CDR2 are SGHAT and FQDESV (reference sequence). V was trimmed by 1 base and J by 7 bases, leaving 17 bases between them. The CDR3 loop is CASSLEAYTSGEQYF. The CDR3 nucleotides read TGTGCCAGCAGCTTAGAGGCTTACACCTCCGGGGAGCAGTACTTC.

This rearrangement joins TRBV28 to TRBJ2-4; D unresolved. V was cut by 5 bases and J by 0 bases, with 8 bases left in between. The germline gives CDR1 MDHEN, CDR2 SYDVKM. The CDR3 runs to 14 residues. The DNA of the CDR3 is TGTGCCAGCAGTAACCTGGTAGCCAAAAACATTCAGTACTTC. This codes for CASSNLVAKNIQYF.

This clonotype was picked up many times. The V call is TRBV7-3, the J call TRBJ2-3, with TRBD2 matching over 8 bases. CDR3 length: 18 residues. Germline V CDR1 and CDR2: SGHTA, FQGTGA. J was trimmed by 5 bases and V by 0 bases; bases with no gene match: 13. The CDR3 sequence: CASSLTYPRASGLDTQYF. Written as DNA, the CDR3 is TGTGCCAGCAGCTTAACGTACCCACGCGCTAGCGGGTTAGATACGCAGTATTTT.